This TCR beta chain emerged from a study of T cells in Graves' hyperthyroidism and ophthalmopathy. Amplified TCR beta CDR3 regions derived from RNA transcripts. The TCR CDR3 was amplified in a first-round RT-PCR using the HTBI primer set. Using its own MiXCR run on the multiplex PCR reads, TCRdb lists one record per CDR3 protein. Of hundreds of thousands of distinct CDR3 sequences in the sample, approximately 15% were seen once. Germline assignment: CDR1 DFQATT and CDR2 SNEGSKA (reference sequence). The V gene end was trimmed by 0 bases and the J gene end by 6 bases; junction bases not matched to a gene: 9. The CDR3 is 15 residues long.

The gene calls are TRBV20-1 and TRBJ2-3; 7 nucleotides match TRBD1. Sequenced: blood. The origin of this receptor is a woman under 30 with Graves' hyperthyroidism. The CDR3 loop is CSARDVRGRSDTQYF. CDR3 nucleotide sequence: TGCAGTGCTAGAGATGTAAGGGGGCGATCTGATACGCAGTATTTT.